This T cell receptor (beta chain) was captured by sequencing in a study of blood T cell repertoires in COVID-19. CDR3 length: 15 amino acids. CDR1 and CDR2 (germline): SGHKS, YYEKEE (reference sequence). After removal of 2 bases from V and 8 bases from J, the junction contained 7 bases not matched to a gene. Libraries were prepared by immunoSEQ multiplex PCR; TCRdb keeps only in-frame clonotypes and omits some of them. The top ten clones hold 1.5% to 1.7% of a sample with approximately 120,000 clones, more than 75% of them seen once. This chain links TRBV5-5 with TRBJ2-1, with TRBD1 matching over 10 bases. The specimen sequenced was peripheral blood. The sequence was collected from a human donor in a cohort sampled during active COVID-19. CDR3 sequence: CASSLWTGGIDEQFF. The CDR3 DNA is TGTGCCAGCAGCTTATGGACAGGGGGTATCGATGAGCAGTTCTTC. Variable domain in full (rest from reference TRBV5-5 and TRBJ2-1): DAGVTQSPTHLIKTRGQQVTLRCSPISGHKSVSWYQQVLGQGPQFIFQYYEKEERGRGNFPDRFSARQFPNYSSELNVNALLLGDSALYLCASSLWTGGIDEQFFGPGTRLTVL.